Sequencing of this T cell receptor (beta chain) was carried out in a study of blood T cell repertoires in COVID-19. Profiling relied on immunoSEQ multiplex PCR, and the TCRdb table lists in-frame clones only, not all of them. The top ten hold 6.3% of the sample, which has about 250,000 clones, 88% seen once. The sequence came from a woman aged 25-40 years with COVID-19, enrolled during active disease. Sequencing was carried out using peripheral blood.

The CDR3 DNA is TGTGCCAGCAGCTTTACCAGGGCAGAGCAGTTCTTC. This sequence encodes CASSFTRAEQFF. J is TRBJ2-1 and V is TRBV12-3 or TRBV12-4, with D perhaps matching TRBD1 (5 bases). This CDR3 is 12 amino acids long. The V gene lost 6 bases and the J gene lost 10 bases, with 13 bases spanning the gap.